The 19 T cell receptor beta chains below were found in one sample sequenced in a study of blood T cell repertoires in COVID-19. Assay: immunoSEQ multiplex PCR; the TCRdb copy retains only in-frame clones and omits some. The sample carries roughly 280,000 clones, around 90% recorded once. The sample consisted of peripheral blood. These receptors were collected from a woman in her forties or fifties who had recovered from COVID-19.

The rearrangement uses TRBV27 and TRBJ1-2; no clear D. The CDR3 covers 15 residues. V lost 4 bases and J lost 6, with 18 bases in between. Germline V gene sequence: CDR1 MNHEY, CDR2 SMNVEV (reference sequence). CDR3 sequence reads: CASSSPSNFPNGYTF. CDR3 DNA sequence: TGTGCCAGCAGTTCCCCAAGTAACTTCCCCAATGGCTACACCTTC.

V gene TRBV9 combines with J gene TRBJ1-1; 7 bases line up with TRBD1. The CDR3 sequence is 17 residues long. Trimming cost V 6 bases and J 4 bases; bases outside gene matches: 18. The V gene's germline CDR1 is SGDLS and CDR2 YYNGEE. CDR3 DNA sequence: TGTGCCAGCATTCCATGGAGGGGGCACCTCTTTGGCACTGAAGCTTTCTTT. Residues: CASIPWRGHLFGTEAFF.

V gene TRBV7-2 combines with J gene TRBJ1-5, with D tentatively TRBD1 (6 bases). The germline gives CDR1 SGHTA, CDR2 FQGNSA. The V end was cut by 1 base, the J end by 5 bases, with 18 bases between. The CDR3 has 17 residues. The CDR3 region is CASSLVASWKGDQPQHF. For the CDR3, the DNA is TGTGCCAGCAGCTTAGTTGCCAGCTGGAAGGGGGATCAGCCCCAGCATTTT.

The J gene is TRBJ1-2, the V gene TRBV4-3, with a tentative D call TRBD1 (6 bases). V dropped 0 bases and J dropped 10 bases, with 15 bases sitting between them. From germline, CDR1 is LGHNA and CDR2 YSLEER. The CDR3 contains 14 residues. DNA for the CDR3: TGCGCCAGCAGCCAAGATAGGGGGGGGCCTAACTACACCTTC. Translation: CASSQDRGGPNYTF.

The rearrangement uses TRBV7-9 and TRBJ1-1, with D possibly matching TRBD1 (6 bases). Germline V gene sequence: CDR1 SEHNR, CDR2 FQNEAQ (reference sequence). V was cut by 4 bases and J by 3 bases, with 12 bases left in between. This CDR3 region has 14 residues. This CDR3 is CASSSGVADTEAFF. The DNA of the CDR3 is TGTGCCAGCAGCTCAGGGGTTGCGGACACTGAAGCTTTCTTT.

The chain has TRBV6-5 and TRBJ2-2, with D tentatively TRBD1 (5 bases). Trimming took off 0 bases at V and 5 bases at J, with 7 bases between the two ends. The CDR3 covers 14 residues. Germline CDR1 reads MNHEY; CDR2 reads SVGAGI. CDR3 sequence reads: CASSYSAGTGELFF. The CDR3 DNA sequence: TGTGCCAGCAGTTACTCAGCAGGGACCGGGGAGCTGTTTTTT.

The chain links TRBV6-5 to TRBJ1-1, with D possibly TRBD1 on 5 matching bases. Germline V CDR1 and CDR2: MNHEY, SVGAGI. The V gene lost 6 bases and the J gene lost 5 bases, with 19 bases spanning the gap. The CDR3 covers 15 residues. The CDR3 loop reads CASRPMWGGGTEAFF. The CDR3 DNA sequence: TGTGCCAGCAGACCCATGTGGGGCGGTGGGACTGAAGCTTTCTTT.

This clone came up a few times. The chain employs TRBV7-2 and TRBJ2-5; 8 nucleotides match TRBD2. The CDR3 has 15 residues. Germline V gene sequence: CDR1 SGHTA, CDR2 FQGNSA. After removal of 4 bases from V and 2 bases from J, the junction contained 6 bases not matched to a gene. The CDR3 nucleotides are TGTGCCAGCAGCTGGGGACTAGGGATACAAGAGACCCAGTACTTC. It translates to CASSWGLGIQETQYF.

J is TRBJ2-7 and V is TRBV6-1; the D is unclear. The CDR3 totals 14 residues. V was cut by 3 bases and J by 0 bases, with 9 bases left in between. Germline V CDR1 and CDR2: MNHNS, SASEGT. Written as DNA, the CDR3 is TGTGCCAGCAGTGAGATGGGCAACTCCTACGAGCAGTACTTC. Protein: CASSEMGNSYEQYF.

This clone occurred a few times. The chain recombines TRBV30 with TRBJ2-5, with 10 bases that match TRBD1. J was trimmed by 5 bases and V by 5 bases; bases with no gene match: 5. The CDR3 covers 13 residues. Germline CDR1 and CDR2: GTSNPN and SVGIG (reference sequence). CDR3 bases: TGTGCCTGGGGAGGGACAGGGGACGAGACCCAGTACTTC. Translating it yields CAWGGTGDETQYF.

Remarks on this clone: At one boundary the junction diverges from the germline segment, which might be a read error. The chain carries TRBV5-6 and TRBJ2-5; 9 bases are shared with TRBD1. CDR1 is SGHDT and CDR2 is YYEEEE in the germline V gene. The CDR3 is 15 amino acids. The CDR3 spells CAGSIPGQGRETQYF. The DNA of the CDR3 is TGTGCCGGCAGCATACCCGGACAGGGGAGGGAGACCCAGTACTTC.

The chain carries TRBV9 and TRBJ1-1, with unresolved D. In germline, CDR1 is SGDLS, CDR2 YYNGEE. V dropped 1 base and J dropped 0 bases, with 4 bases sitting between them. The CDR3 consists of 13 residues. CDR3 region: CASSVTVNTEAFF. The CDR3 bases are TGTGCCAGCAGCGTAACAGTGAACACTGAAGCTTTCTTT. Complete variable domain (other parts from reference TRBV9 and TRBJ1-1): DSGVTQTPKHLITATGQRVTLRCSPRSGDLSVYWYQQSLDQGLQFLIQYYNGEERAKGNILERFSAQQFPDLHSELNLSSLELGDSALYFCASSVTVNTEAFFGQGTRLTVV.

The rearrangement links TRBV29-1 to TRBJ2-1, with D perhaps matching TRBD1 (6 bases). Trimming stripped 6 bases from V and 7 bases from J, with 22 bases between. The CDR3 runs 15 residues. The germline V gene has CDR1 SQVTM and CDR2 ANQGSEA. This chain's CDR3 is CSVQPNRESSNEQFF. CDR3 in DNA: TGCAGCGTGCAACCGAACAGGGAATCGAGTAATGAGCAGTTCTTC.

This clone was seen a handful of times. The rearrangement uses TRBV5-5 and TRBJ1-3, with D perhaps TRBD1 (6 bases). This CDR3 region has 14 residues. Between the trimmed V and J ends, which lost 3 bases and 3 bases, there was a span of 10 bases. Germline CDR1 SGHKS, CDR2 YYEKEE (reference sequence). The CDR3 sequence: CASSWTVVGNTIYF. CDR3 bases: TGTGCCAGCAGCTGGACAGTCGTTGGAAACACCATATATTTT.

This clone has only a few counts. The DNA of the CDR3 is TGCGCCAGCAGTGACCCGAGCGGAGGTAGCACAGATACGCAGTATTTT. This translates into CASSDPSGGSTDTQYF. V gene TRBV10-1 combines with J gene TRBJ2-3; weak D call: TRBD2 (5 bases). The V end lost 3 bases, the J end lost 0 bases, and 13 bases lay between the germline ends. In germline, CDR1 is WNHNN, CDR2 SYGVQD (reference sequence). The CDR3 runs 16 residues.

The V and J genes are TRBV9 and TRBJ1-2; a possible D gene is TRBD1 (6 bases). From germline, CDR1 is SGDLS and CDR2 YYNGEE. Trimming removed 0 bases at V and 8 bases at J, with 14 bases between. The CDR3 runs 14 residues. CDR3 sequence: CASSVEPGVEGYTF. CDR3 in DNA: TGTGCCAGCAGCGTAGAGCCAGGGGTCGAAGGCTACACCTTC.

This clone has only a few counts. This sequence joins TRBV6-5 and TRBJ1-1, with D possibly matching TRBD1 (6 bases). Trimming took 11 bases from V and 9 from J, leaving 13 bases between them. The germline gives CDR1 MNHEY, CDR2 SVGAGI. The CDR3 covers 10 residues. CDR3 nucleotide sequence: TGTGCCTCCTGGGGGGGCCAAGCTTTCTTT. This sequence encodes CASWGGQAFF.

This clone was seen a few times. The V call is TRBV12-3 or TRBV12-4, the J call TRBJ1-5, with D perhaps matching TRBD1 (5 bases). Trimming cost V 3 bases and J 11 bases, with 14 bases left between them. The CDR3 extends over 13 amino acids. CDR3 coding DNA: TGTGCCAGCAGTTTGGGGCAGGGATGGGCCCAGCATTTT. Its translation is CASSLGQGWAQHF.

The chain recombines TRBV6-5 with TRBJ1-1; TRBD1 matches 8 bases. With 5 bases clipped from V and 7 bases from J, the junction kept 9 bases outside the gene matches. Germline V gene lookup returns CDR1 MNHEY and CDR2 SVGAGI. This CDR3 has 14 residues. This CDR3 is CASSIQGAPGEAFF. Written as DNA, the CDR3 is TGTGCCAGCAGTATTCAGGGGGCGCCGGGTGAAGCTTTCTTT.